The 25 T cell receptor beta chains reported below all come from one sample, sequenced in a study of blood T cell repertoires in COVID-19. Profiled with immunoSEQ multiplex PCR; TCRdb holds only in-frame clones, not every one. The sample carries about 270,000 clones, around 88% recorded once. Sequencing was done on a sample of peripheral blood. The receptors originated from an elderly man with acute or convalescent COVID-19.

V is TRBV11-2 and J is TRBJ2-1, with 10 bases fitting TRBD2. The CDR3 is made up of 19 amino acids. Germline V lookup: CDR1 SGHAT, CDR2 FQNNGV. The trim removed 0 bases at V and 6 bases at J, leaving 14 bases unmatched. The CDR3 is CASSLEFGLAGGTLNEQFF. CDR3 DNA: TGTGCCAGCAGCTTAGAATTCGGGTTAGCGGGGGGCACCCTCAATGAGCAGTTCTTC. The full variable domain, completed using reference TRBV11-2 and TRBJ2-1, is EAGVAQSPRYKIIEKRQSVAFWCNPISGHATLYWYQQILGQGPKLLIQFQNNGVVDDSQLPKDRFSAERLKGVDSTLKIQPAKLEDSAVYLCASSLEFGLAGGTLNEQFFGPGTRLTVL.

This sequence joins TRBV10-1 and TRBJ2-3, with a possible D match to TRBD2 (7 bases). The CDR3 covers 14 residues. Germline V CDR1 and CDR2: WNHNN, SYGVQD (reference sequence). V was cut by 0 bases and J by 6 bases, with 10 bases left in between. The CDR3 sequence: CASSESRGPDTQYF. In DNA form, the CDR3 reads TGCGCCAGCAGTGAGTCGCGGGGGCCGGATACGCAGTATTTT.

The chain carries TRBV3-1 (or the pseudogene TRBV3-2) and TRBJ2-7; D possibly corresponds to TRBD1 (6 bases). Germline V gene lookup returns CDR1 LGHDT and CDR2 YNNKEL (reference sequence). This CDR3 comprises 16 residues. V dropped 0 bases and J dropped 9 bases, with 21 bases sitting between them. The CDR3 spells CASSQDLGQPTRGQYF. CDR3 in DNA: TGTGCCAGCAGCCAAGATCTTGGACAGCCTACCAGGGGGCAGTACTTC.

The chain combines TRBV28 with TRBJ1-1; D is uncertain. The germline CDR1 and CDR2 sequences are MDHEN and SYDVKM. Trimming pared 7 bases from V and 1 base from J, leaving 16 bases between. There are 15 residues in the CDR3. CDR3 nucleotide sequence: TGTGCCAGCACTCTTTCGCGGATGGGGAACACTGAAGCTTTCTTT. Translated: CASTLSRMGNTEAFF.

This clone was seen a few times. The chain has TRBV10-1 and TRBJ2-7; TRBD2 matches at 8 bases. Germline V CDR1 and CDR2: WNHNN, SYGVQD (reference sequence). Trimming removed 6 bases from V and 5 bases from J; junction bases left unmatched: 9. The length of the CDR3 is 14 residues. In DNA form, the CDR3 reads TGCGCCAGCAGCGCTAGCGGGTTGAGGAACGAGCAGTACTTC. It specifies CASSASGLRNEQYF.

The chain combines TRBV24-1 with TRBJ1-5, with D possibly matching TRBD1 (6 bases). The CDR3 length is 14 residues. Looked up from germline, CDR1 is KGHDR and CDR2 is SFDVKD. Trimming took off 3 bases at V and 4 bases at J, with 9 bases between the two ends. CDR3: CATSDGQPNQPQHF. CDR3 nucleotide sequence: TGTGCCACCAGTGATGGACAGCCTAATCAGCCCCAGCATTTT.

The chain is built from TRBV5-4 and TRBJ2-7; 11 nucleotides align to TRBD1. Germline CDR1 and CDR2: SGHNT and YYREEE (reference sequence). J gave up 7 bases and V 3 bases, and 9 bases lay outside the gene matches. The CDR3 runs to 15 residues. This CDR3 is CASSSGDRGVREQYF. CDR3 bases: TGTGCCAGCAGCTCGGGGGACAGGGGGGTGAGGGAGCAGTACTTC. The complete variable domain, with remaining parts taken from reference TRBV5-4 and TRBJ2-7, reads ETGVTQSPTHLIKTRGQQVTLRCSSQSGHNTVSWYQQALGQGPQFIFQYYREEENGRGNFPPRFSGLQFPNYSSELNVNALELDDSALYLCASSSGDRGVREQYFGPGTRLTVT.

The chain links TRBV10-3 to TRBJ1-4; D is ambiguous. V was trimmed by 7 bases and J by 2 bases, leaving 8 bases between them. The CDR3 has 13 residues. Per the germline V gene, CDR1 is ENHRY and CDR2 is SYGVKD. The chain's CDR3 is CAINGGTNEKLFF. CDR3 sequence (DNA): TGTGCCATCAATGGCGGCACTAATGAAAAACTGTTTTTT.

J is TRBJ2-1 and V is TRBV3-1 (or the pseudogene TRBV3-2), with 10 positions matching TRBD2. Germline V gene data show CDR1 as LGHDT and CDR2 as YNNKEL (reference sequence). The CDR3 loop spans 17 amino acids. Trimming cost V 4 bases and J 9 bases; bases outside gene matches: 15. The CDR3 nucleotides read TGTGCCAGCAGCCCACCAGATCAGCTAGCGGGAGCTCTTGAGCAGTTCTTC. Protein sequence: CASSPPDQLAGALEQFF.

This sequence joins TRBV30 and TRBJ1-3; perhaps TRBD1 as D (6 bases). The V and J ends lost 3 bases and 2 bases respectively, with 14 bases between them. The CDR3 runs 15 residues. From germline, CDR1 is GTSNPN and CDR2 SVGIG (reference sequence). The CDR3 protein is CAWSPQGTPGNTIYF. CDR3 bases: TGTGCCTGGAGCCCACAGGGCACGCCTGGAAACACCATATATTTT.

J is TRBJ2-7 and V is TRBV7-8; 10 bases agree with TRBD1. CDR1 and CDR2 (germline): SGHVS, FQNEAQ. With 5 bases clipped from V and 1 base from J, the junction kept 11 bases outside the gene matches. The CDR3 runs to 17 residues. The CDR3 DNA is TGTGCCAGCAGCGGACACATGGACAGGGGGTATTCCTACGAGCAGTACTTC. Protein sequence: CASSGHMDRGYSYEQYF.

The chain couples TRBV18 to TRBJ2-1; possible D gene TRBD1, 6 bases. The V and J ends lost 4 bases and 10 bases respectively, with 11 bases between them. The CDR3 is made up of 12 amino acids. Germline-derived CDR1 and CDR2 are KGHSH and LQKENI. The CDR3 coding sequence is TGTGCCAGCTCACAGAGGACAGCCGAGCAGTTCTTC. Translated: CASSQRTAEQFF.

The chain uses TRBV11-3 and TRBJ2-2; TRBD2 is a possible D gene (5 bases). The CDR3 runs 15 residues. The germline CDR1 and CDR2 sequences are SGHNT and YENEEA. Trimming took off 4 bases at V and 0 bases at J, with 9 bases between the two ends. CDR3: CASSSGNANTGELFF. For the CDR3, the DNA is TGTGCCAGCAGCTCCGGGAACGCGAACACCGGGGAGCTGTTTTTT.

This chain joins TRBV5-1 and TRBJ2-7; 11 bases align to TRBD1. This CDR3 comprises 16 residues. The germline gives CDR1 SGHRS, CDR2 YFSETQ. The junction had 8 bases not matched to a gene; V was cut back by 4 bases and J by 2 bases. The CDR3 region is CASSPTGTGGTYEQYF. DNA of the CDR3: TGCGCCAGCAGCCCCACCGGGACAGGGGGTACCTACGAGCAGTACTTC. Together with reference TRBV5-1 and TRBJ2-7, the CDR3 gives the full variable domain: KAGVTQTPRYLIKTRGQQVTLSCSPISGHRSVSWYQQTPGQGLQFLFEYFSETQRNKGNFPGRFSGRQFSNSRSEMNVSTLELGDSALYLCASSPTGTGGTYEQYFGPGTRLTVT.

The rearrangement links TRBV7-8 to TRBJ2-3; possibly TRBD2 for D (6 bases). The CDR3 is made up of 16 amino acids. Germline assignment: CDR1 SGHVS and CDR2 FQNEAQ. With 5 bases removed from V and 1 base from J, the gap between germline ends came to 16 bases. CDR3 DNA: TGTGCCAGCAGCCCGAGGGGAGCTAGCGGCACAGATACGCAGTATTTT. It codes for CASSPRGASGTDTQYF.

J is TRBJ1-2 and V is TRBV5-4; no firm D call. The CDR3 is made up of 15 amino acids. The V end was cut by 0 bases, the J end by 4 bases, with 13 bases between. The germline V gene encodes CDR1 SGHNT and CDR2 YYREEE (reference sequence). The CDR3 DNA sequence: TGTGCCAGCAGCTTGGCAGGTCCAGGCTTCTATGGCTACACCTTC. Encoded protein: CASSLAGPGFYGYTF.

Of note for this clone: A much larger clone is a single base away; this may be a read error. The V gene is TRBV5-5, the J gene TRBJ2-3, with TRBD2 as a possible D gene (6 bases). V dropped 0 bases and J dropped 1 base, with 6 bases sitting between them. Germline V gives CDR1 SGHKS, CDR2 YYEKEE (reference sequence). The CDR3 has 14 amino acids. Here the CDR3 DNA reads TGTGCCAGCAGCTTGGGGGGGGGCACAGATACGCAGTATTTT. Its translation is CASSLGGGTDTQYF.

This clone was observed a few times. The chain is built from TRBV18 and TRBJ1-2, with TRBD1 identical over 8 bases. The CDR3 is 16 residues long. The germline V gene has CDR1 KGHSH and CDR2 LQKENI. The V gene end was trimmed by 3 bases and the J gene end by 4 bases; junction bases not matched to a gene: 10. CDR3 region: CASSPGDRPSGYGYTF. CDR3 bases: TGTGCCAGCTCACCGGGGGACAGGCCCTCTGGCTATGGCTACACCTTC. Drawing the rest from reference TRBV18 and TRBJ1-2, the complete variable domain is NAGVMQNPRHLVRRRGQEARLRCSPMKGHSHVYWYRQLPEEGLKFMVYLQKENIIDESGMPKERFSAEFPKEGPSILRIQQVVRGDSAAYFCASSPGDRPSGYGYTFGSGTRLTVV.

The chain employs TRBV27 and TRBJ2-5; TRBD2 aligns across 12 bases. Germline V gene sequence: CDR1 MNHEY, CDR2 SMNVEV (reference sequence). This CDR3 is built from 15 residues. V shed 7 bases, J shed 3 bases, and the junction held 6 bases outside the gene matches. The CDR3 is CASKGLAGGEETQYF. The CDR3 region has the DNA TGTGCCAGCAAGGGCCTAGCGGGGGGGGAAGAGACCCAGTACTTC.

The chain employs TRBV3-1 (or the pseudogene TRBV3-2) and TRBJ2-7, with 7 bases that match TRBD2. Germline CDR1 reads LGHDT; CDR2 reads YNNKEL (reference sequence). V dropped 4 bases and J dropped 2; count of bases not matched to a gene: 2. The CDR3 extends over 13 amino acids. This CDR3 is CASSPGLPYEQYF. The DNA of the CDR3 is TGTGCCAGCAGCCCGGGACTACCCTACGAGCAGTACTTC.

The CDR3 DNA reads as TGTGCCAGCAGTCCATTTGGGACAGGAAAGCGCTACGAGCAGTACTTC. It specifies CASSPFGTGKRYEQYF. This chain links TRBV28 with TRBJ2-7, with 8 bases fitting TRBD1. The CDR3 spans 16 residues. Germline V gives CDR1 MDHEN, CDR2 SYDVKM. Trimming removed 5 bases from V and 3 bases from J; junction bases left unmatched: 12.

J is TRBJ2-1 and V is TRBV7-9; 9 positions match TRBD2. The CDR3 runs to 17 residues. Germline CDR1 is SEHNR and CDR2 is FQNEAQ (reference sequence). With V trimmed by 0 bases and J by 10 bases, 13 bases remained unmatched. CDR3 residues: CASSLAGRGGLRGEQFF. DNA for the CDR3: TGTGCCAGCAGCTTAGCGGGGCGGGGGGGCCTGCGAGGAGAGCAGTTCTTC.

The chain joins TRBV14 to TRBJ2-1; D unclear. This CDR3 has 13 residues. In germline, CDR1 is SGHDN, CDR2 FVKESK. Trimming pared 6 bases from V and 4 bases from J, leaving 10 bases between. This CDR3 reads CASSLDQYNEQFF. In DNA, the CDR3 is TGTGCCAGCAGTCTTGATCAGTACAATGAGCAGTTCTTC.

V and J are TRBV14 and TRBJ1-1; 7 bases map to TRBD1. The CDR3 spans 13 residues. Germline loops: CDR1 SGHDN, CDR2 FVKESK. J lost 10 bases, V lost 4 bases, and 9 bases had no gene match. The CDR3 is CASSRVQGTVAFF. In nucleotides, the CDR3 is TGTGCCAGCAGCCGCGTACAGGGGACAGTAGCTTTCTTT.

This clone was seen only once. The chain couples TRBV29-1 to TRBJ2-3, with D perhaps TRBD2 (6 bases). This CDR3 region has 15 residues. Germline CDR1 reads SQVTM; CDR2 reads ANQGSEA. V was pared by 4 bases and J by 2 bases, with 16 bases between. The CDR3 protein is CSVVPRLVYTDTQYF. The CDR3 DNA sequence: TGCAGCGTTGTACCCCGACTAGTATACACAGATACGCAGTATTTT.